The 26 T cell receptor beta chains in this list originate from one sample, sequenced in a study of blood T cell repertoires in COVID-19 (dated by TCRdb to about 2020). The library was obtained by the immunoSEQ multiplex PCR assay. In its TCRdb copy, this immuneACCESS table keeps in-frame sequences only and misses some clones. Where compared with another copy, unresolved V genes explain less than half of these, and the others have no known cause. The sample data list 250,000 or so clones, and about 73% of these were observed just once. The ten largest account for approximately 3.2% of the sample. The material sequenced was peripheral blood. Receptor source: a woman of 80 years or more with acute or convalescent COVID-19.

The chain joins TRBV4-3 to TRBJ1-6; D might be TRBD1 (5 bases). CDR1 and CDR2 (germline): LGHNA, YSLEER. V dropped 0 bases and J dropped 10 bases, with 16 bases sitting between them. The CDR3 contains 16 residues. Here the CDR3 DNA reads TGCGCCAGCAGCCAAGATTACGGGCAGGGAGGCTCACCCCTCCACTTT. Translating it yields CASSQDYGQGGSPLHF.

This sequence joins TRBV10-3 and TRBJ2-7; D perhaps matches TRBD2 (6 bases). This CDR3 is 13 amino acids long. Trimming removed 6 bases from V and 4 bases from J, with 13 bases in between. Germline CDR1 and CDR2: ENHRY and SYGVKD. The CDR3 coding sequence is TGTGCCATCAGCGGCGGCGGGACTTACGAGCAGTACTTC. Amino acid sequence: CAISGGGTYEQYF.

This clone was counted only a few times. V and J are TRBV27 and TRBJ1-5; 9 bases agree with TRBD1. The V and J ends lost 5 bases and 0 bases, in that order; junction bases with no gene match: 17. The CDR3 sequence is 20 residues long. CDR1 is MNHEY, CDR2 SMNVEV, per germline (reference sequence). In nucleotides, the CDR3 is TGTGCCAGCAGTCCTGCTCCGGGAACAGGGGGCCCATATAGCAATCAGCCCCAGCATTTT. This translates into CASSPAPGTGGPYSNQPQHF.

The DNA for the CDR3 is TGTGCCAGCAGCTCCCTTTCCAGGGGGCCTGGAAACACCATATATTTT. Its translation: CASSSLSRGPGNTIYF. The rearrangement uses TRBV7-2 and TRBJ1-3; 8 bases align to TRBD1. CDR1 and CDR2 (germline): SGHTA, FQGNSA. The CDR3 has 16 residues. V shed 4 bases and J 2 bases; nucleotides not matched to a gene: 7.

The chain has TRBV6-1 and TRBJ1-2, with a possible D match to TRBD1 (5 bases). Trimming took off 0 bases at V and 1 base at J, with 15 bases between the two ends. The CDR3 is 17 residues long. The germline V gene has CDR1 MNHNS and CDR2 SASEGT. The CDR3 nucleotides are TGTGCCAGCAGTGAAGCTGGAGGGGCCGTATTTAACTATGGCTACACCTTC. Its protein is CASSEAGGAVFNYGYTF.

This clone occurred a few times. CDR3 sequence: CASSRRGDTGELFF. CDR3 nucleotides: TGTGCCAGCAGCAGGCGGGGGGACACCGGGGAGCTGTTTTTT. The V gene is TRBV9, the J gene TRBJ2-2; 8 positions agree with TRBD2. The CDR3 has 14 residues. The germline gives CDR1 SGDLS, CDR2 YYNGEE. V trimming: 4 bases; J trimming: 3 bases; junction bases outside the gene matches: 2.

This rearrangement joins TRBV20-1 to TRBJ1-2; no firm D call. V was cut by 6 bases and J by 6 bases, with 8 bases left in between. Germline assignment: CDR1 DFQATT and CDR2 SNEGSKA (reference sequence). There are 10 residues in the CDR3. The CDR3 protein is CSALYDGYTF. The CDR3 bases are TGCAGTGCCCTTTATGATGGCTACACCTTC.

The V and J genes are TRBV7-2 and TRBJ2-1; 8 positions agree with TRBD2. CDR1 is SGHTA and CDR2 is FQGNSA in the germline V gene. The J segment lost 6 bases and the V segment lost 0 bases, leaving 16 bases of the junction unmatched. The CDR3 is 19 amino acids. Here the CDR3 reads CASSLALSGTLGPFNEQFF. The CDR3 region has the DNA TGTGCCAGCAGCTTAGCGCTTAGCGGGACCCTCGGTCCCTTCAATGAGCAGTTCTTC.

The chain uses TRBV5-1 and TRBJ2-7, with D tentatively TRBD2 (5 bases). CDR1 and CDR2 (germline): SGHRS, YFSETQ. V was cut by 0 bases and J by 4 bases, with 11 bases left in between. CDR3 length equals 14 residues. The CDR3 region is CASSLAGLFYEQYF. The CDR3, as DNA: TGCGCCAGCAGCTTGGCGGGATTATTTTACGAGCAGTACTTC.

Notes on this clone: At one end, the junction sequence differs from germline, possibly due to a read error. The rearrangement uses TRBV28 and TRBJ1-2; D possibly corresponds to TRBD1 (6 bases). The CDR3 contains 12 residues. Per the germline V gene, CDR1 is MDHEN and CDR2 is SYDVKM. CDR3 sequence: CASSLRGKAQGF. As DNA, the CDR3 is TGTGCCAGCAGTTTGAGAGGGAAAGCACAGGGCTTC.

The chain joins TRBV5-5 to TRBJ1-2; D perhaps matches TRBD1 (5 bases). The CDR3 contains 14 residues. In germline, CDR1 is SGHKS, CDR2 YYEKEE (reference sequence). The V end lost 7 bases, the J end lost 3 bases, and 16 bases lay between the germline ends. The DNA for the CDR3 is TGTGCCAGCCACTTTTCAGGGACTGACTATGGCTACACCTTC. It encodes CASHFSGTDYGYTF.

The gene calls are TRBV30 and TRBJ1-3; 9 bases are a match to TRBD1. V lost 3 bases, J lost 3 bases, and 3 bases stayed unmatched. Germline V lookup: CDR1 GTSNPN, CDR2 SVGIG (reference sequence). The CDR3 covers 14 residues. CDR3 region: CAWRGQGFGNTIYF. Written as DNA, the CDR3 is TGTGCCTGGAGGGGACAGGGTTTTGGAAACACCATATATTTT.

The CDR3 sequence is CASSYFDRENTEAFF. The CDR3 DNA follows: TGTGCCAGCAGTTACTTTGACAGGGAGAACACTGAAGCTTTCTTT. The V gene is TRBV6-6, the J gene TRBJ1-1, with 7 bases that match TRBD1. The germline CDR1 and CDR2 sequences are MNHNY and SVGAGI (reference sequence). The CDR3 totals 15 residues. J gave up 1 base and V 1 base, and 3 bases lay outside the gene matches.

The chain links TRBV6-5 to TRBJ2-7; D unresolved. CDR1 and CDR2 (germline): MNHEY, SVGAGI. Trimming pared 5 bases from V and 2 bases from J, leaving 7 bases between. This CDR3 region has 12 residues. In DNA form, the CDR3 reads TGTGCCAGCAGTCACAGTCCCTACGAGCAGTACTTC. This codes for CASSHSPYEQYF.

The chain carries TRBV7-3 and TRBJ1-1; TRBD1 matches 8 bases. Losses at the gene ends were 5 bases for V and 0 bases for J; bases not matched to a gene: 5. From germline, CDR1 is SGHTA and CDR2 FQGTGA. CDR3 size: 15 residues. The CDR3 DNA is TGTGCCAGCAGCCTACAGGGGGGCCTGAACACTGAAGCTTTCTTT. Its translation: CASSLQGGLNTEAFF.

The gene calls are TRBV19 and TRBJ1-2; D is ambiguous. The CDR3 has 15 amino acids. CDR1 and CDR2 (germline): LNHDA, SQIVND (reference sequence). V gave up 5 bases and J gave up 4 bases, with 17 bases separating them. The CDR3 DNA follows: TGTGCCAGTAGTCCGTGGGAAGGGAGATCCTATGGCTACACCTTC. This translates into CASSPWEGRSYGYTF.

The chain uses TRBV9 and TRBJ2-3, with D perhaps TRBD2 (6 bases). Germline loops: CDR1 SGDLS, CDR2 YYNGEE. The CDR3 spans 14 residues. Trimming left V 1 base short and J 4 bases short, with 10 bases between. The CDR3 reads CASSVTPGADTQYF. The CDR3 DNA follows: TGTGCCAGCAGCGTAACTCCGGGGGCAGATACGCAGTATTTT.

In DNA form, the CDR3 reads TGTGCCAGCAGTTACCTACAGGGGAACTATGGCTACACCTTC. Encoded protein: CASSYLQGNYGYTF. The V and J genes are TRBV6-5 and TRBJ1-2; 7 nucleotides match TRBD1. CDR3 length: 14 residues. The V segment lost 2 bases and the J segment 2 bases; nucleotides outside the gene matches: 2. The germline V gene has CDR1 MNHEY and CDR2 SVGAGI.

The rearrangement uses TRBV6-2 or TRBV6-3 and TRBJ2-7; 13 positions match TRBD2. V shed 3 bases, J shed 0 bases, and the junction held 14 bases outside the gene matches. This CDR3 has 20 amino acids. Germline V gene lookup returns CDR1 MNHEY and CDR2 SVGEGT. CDR3 in DNA: TGTGCCAGCAGTTATAGCGGGAGACTAGCGGGAGGTAAAAGCTCCTACGAGCAGTACTTC. Amino acids: CASSYSGRLAGGKSSYEQYF.

The genes are TRBV4-2 and TRBJ2-4; 8 positions agree with TRBD2. V was pared by 1 base and J by 0 bases, with 8 bases of the junction left unmatched. CDR1 and CDR2 (germline): LGHNA, YNFKEQ. The CDR3 runs to 18 residues. The CDR3 protein is CASSQVGSGDLAKNIQYF. DNA for the CDR3: TGTGCCAGCAGCCAAGTGGGTAGCGGGGACCTAGCCAAAAACATTCAGTACTTC.

The chain recombines TRBV3-1 (or the pseudogene TRBV3-2) with TRBJ2-3; 10 bases agree with TRBD2. This CDR3 is 18 amino acids long. With V trimmed by 1 base and J by 2 bases, 9 bases remained unmatched. Looked up from germline, CDR1 is LGHDT and CDR2 is YNNKEL (reference sequence). DNA for the CDR3: TGTGCCAGCAGCCAAGCCCCTATAAGCGGGGGGGCCACAGATACGCAGTATTTT. Translated, it gives CASSQAPISGGATDTQYF.

About this clone: The same CDR3 is also encoded by other DNA sequences in this sample. The chain carries TRBV11-2 and TRBJ2-1, with 9 bases fitting TRBD2. The ends lost 2 bases at V and 3 bases at J; junction bases unmatched: 5. The germline CDR1 and CDR2 sequences are SGHAT and FQNNGV. The CDR3 covers 16 residues. The CDR3 sequence: CASSLRLAGIYNEQFF. The CDR3 DNA is TGTGCCAGCAGCTTACGGCTAGCGGGGATCTACAATGAGCAGTTCTTC. Drawing the rest from reference TRBV11-2 and TRBJ2-1, the complete variable domain is EAGVAQSPRYKIIEKRQSVAFWCNPISGHATLYWYQQILGQGPKLLIQFQNNGVVDDSQLPKDRFSAERLKGVDSTLKIQPAKLEDSAVYLCASSLRLAGIYNEQFFGPGTRLTVL.

This clone is a singleton in its sample. The chain combines TRBV7-3 with TRBJ2-1; maybe TRBD1 (6 bases). The V gene lost 4 bases and the J gene lost 6 bases, with 19 bases spanning the gap. The CDR3 length is 16 residues. Germline V gene lookup returns CDR1 SGHTA and CDR2 FQGTGA. CDR3 DNA: TGTGCCAGCAGCTACAAAGGGGGTCTGGGTGTCAATGAGCAGTTCTTC. This translates into CASSYKGGLGVNEQFF.

The chain links TRBV5-1 to TRBJ2-2; unclear D gene. Germline V gene data show CDR1 as SGHRS and CDR2 as YFSETQ. Trimming took off 1 base at V and 2 bases at J, with 12 bases between the two ends. The CDR3 consists of 16 residues. CDR3 sequence (DNA): TGCGCCAGCAGCTTGATCCCCACAACCAACACCGGGGAGCTGTTTTTT. Protein product: CASSLIPTTNTGELFF.

V usage is TRBV9 and J usage is TRBJ2-3; weak D call: TRBD2 (5 bases). Germline-derived CDR1 and CDR2 are SGDLS and YYNGEE. This CDR3 is 13 amino acids long. V lost 2 bases, J lost 4 bases, and 8 bases lay in between. The CDR3 spells CASSVRGPDTQYF. The CDR3 coding sequence is TGTGCCAGCAGCGTGAGAGGGCCAGATACGCAGTATTTT.

The V and J genes are TRBV6-5 and TRBJ1-1, with 7 nucleotides matching TRBD1. Germline V gives CDR1 MNHEY, CDR2 SVGAGI. The CDR3 has 14 amino acids. Losses at the gene ends were 5 bases for V and 3 bases for J; bases not matched to a gene: 6. CDR3 DNA sequence: TGTGCCAGCAGTCGACAGGGTGTGGACACTGAAGCTTTCTTT. Encoded protein: CASSRQGVDTEAFF.